The clone carrying this TCR beta chain was seen a single time. Its antigen is undetermined. The data were obtained in a study of shared clonotypes between healthy human individuals. Across the study: The plates for each donor numbered three CD4 naive, three CD4 memory, two CD8 naive and one CD8 memory.

Study-level results: Clonotypes which were not shared had lower generation probabilities than clonotypes that all four donors shared. When naive CD4 clonotypes were compared across several donors, about 4.9% were shared.

At deep level, the assay was performed. Assay: immunoSEQ multiplex PCR; the TCRdb copy retains only in-frame clones and omits some. In the table there are a few million clones, roughly 92% of which are singletons. Germline V gene sequence: CDR1 SGHNT, CDR2 YYREEE (reference sequence). V was cut by 4 bases and J by 5 bases, with 11 bases left in between. The CDR3 is 13 amino acids. The TCR was taken from a man in his late teens or twenties in good health. The chain uses TRBV5-4 and TRBJ2-3; D not certain. The sequenced sample consisted of naive CD4+ T cells sorted from blood. The subset here: CD45RA+ positively selected. CDR3 amino acids: CASSRYGLDTQYF. The CDR3 DNA reads as TGTGCCAGCAGCCGTTACGGGCTAGATACGCAGTATTTT.